This T cell receptor beta chain was identified during a study of shared clonotypes between healthy human individuals. Whole-study findings and limits: When naive CD4 clonotypes were compared across a few donors, 5% to 5.5% were shared.

V was pared by 2 bases and J by 7 bases, with 6 bases of the junction left unmatched. The CDR3 length is 15 residues. Germline CDR1 reads MNHEY; CDR2 reads SMNVEV (reference sequence). Genomic DNA belonging to each subset was distributed in equal measure over several immunoSEQ plates. The protocol was immunoSEQ multiplex PCR, while the TCRdb copy is restricted to in-frame clones and leaves out a portion. This sample has fewer than 700,000 clones, with 85% to 95% found just once. The naive CD8 population came from CD45RO-negative cells selected for CCR7, without terminally differentiated effector memory CD45RA+ cells. To note about this clone: Antigen: not known.

The material sequenced was naive CD8+ T cells sorted from blood. The source is a woman in her 30s in good health. The chain couples TRBV27 to TRBJ2-1, with TRBD1 identical over 9 bases. CDR3 DNA: TGTGCCAGCAGTTTAACAGGGGGCGCGTCTAATGAGCAGTTCTTC. This encodes CASSLTGGASNEQFF.